The rows below give T cell receptor beta chains drawn from one sample of a study of shared clonotypes between healthy human individuals. Assay: immunoSEQ multiplex PCR; the TCRdb copy retains only in-frame clones and omits some. The sample records 2,500,000 or so clones, around 92% being singletons. What was sequenced was naive CD4+ T cells from PBMCs. The source is a man aged 18 to 29 in good health. Some clones in this sample may be carry-over from other donors' samples. Each CDR3 is given with its conserved first and last residue. Each record gives: J gene, D gene, V gene, clone size, CDR3 DNA, CDR3 protein. D genes are given only for firm matches. Size values are once, few and many counts, or a class for expanded clones, and some rows have none.

TRBJ2-5,TRBD1,TRBV18,-,TGTGCCAGCTCACAGAACAGGGGGCGTGGGGAGACCCAGTACTTC,CASSQNRGRGETQYF
TRBJ2-3,TRBD1,TRBV7-2,-,TGTGCCAGCAGCGCAACAGGGGTGGGAGATACGCAGTATTTT,CASSATGVGDTQYF
TRBJ2-5,-,TRBV6-6,-,TGTGCCAGCAGGCCGAGCGGCCAAGAGACCCAGTACTTC,CASRPSGQETQYF
TRBJ2-7,TRBD1,TRBV7-9,-,TGTGCCAGCAGCTCAATGGACAGGGGGCTACGGGAGCAGTACTTC,CASSSMDRGLREQYF
TRBJ2-7,TRBD2,TRBV7-9,-,TGTGCCAGCAGCCCACTTTACGGGACTAGCGACCACGAGCAGTACTTC,CASSPLYGTSDHEQYF
TRBJ2-7,TRBD2,TRBV7-9,-,TGTGCCAGCAGCTTAGCGCGGGGGTGGGAGCAGTACTTC,CASSLARGWEQYF
TRBJ1-5,-,TRBV18,-,TGTGCCAGCTCGGCCGACACAGGCGAGCCCCAGCATTTT,CASSADTGEPQHF
TRBJ1-2,TRBD1,TRBV15,once,TGTGCCACCAGCAGAGGGATTGGGACAGGGGAAAACTATGGCTACACCTTC,CATSRGIGTGENYGYTF
TRBJ1-2,TRBD1,TRBV7-9,once,TGTGCCAGCAGCCTACCAGGGACAGGGCGGGCGGGCTACACCTTC,CASSLPGTGRAGYTF
TRBJ2-1,-,TRBV4-1,-,TGCGCCAGCAGCTGGGGGCTAGCGACCCGCAATGAGCAGTTCTTC,CASSWGLATRNEQFF
TRBJ1-2,-,TRBV11-2,-,TGTGCCAGCAGCTTAGCCGGCTATGGCTACACCTTC,CASSLAGYGYTF
TRBJ2-7,-,TRBV6-1,-,TGTGCCAGCAGCATCGGGGTTGACGAGCAGTACTTC,CASSIGVDEQYF
TRBJ2-1,-,TRBV7-9,-,TGTGCCAGCAGCTTGAGCGGGTGGGCTGGCAATGAGCAGTTCTTC,CASSLSGWAGNEQFF
TRBJ2-7,TRBD1,TRBV19,-,TGTGCCAGTAGTATAACCGGGACAGACTACGAGCAGTACTTC,CASSITGTDYEQYF
TRBJ1-2,-,TRBV4-1,-,TGCGCCAGCAGCCACGTGGTGACAGCACGTTATAGGGACTATGGCTACACCTTC,CASSHVVTARYRDYGYTF
TRBJ1-3,-,TRBV7-9,-,TGTGCCAGCAGCTTAGTCTCAGCCTCTGGAAACACCATATATTTT,CASSLVSASGNTIYF
TRBJ2-1,-,TRBV9,-,TGTGCCAGCAGCGTAGGGACAACCACGGTTTACAATGAGCAGTTCTTC,CASSVGTTTVYNEQFF
TRBJ1-5,-,TRBV28,-,TGTGCCAGCAGTTTATGGCCGGCCGGAGCGGCTGGGAACCAGCATTTT,CASSLWPAGAAGNQHF
TRBJ1-5,-,TRBV7-6,-,TGTGCCAGCAGCTTAGCGACAAGCAATCAGCCCCAGCATTTT,CASSLATSNQPQHF
TRBJ2-4,-,TRBV7-8,-,TGTGCCAGCAGCCCCGACAGGAGCGGGACCAAAAACATTCAGTACTTC,CASSPDRSGTKNIQYF
TRBJ1-1,-,TRBV5-1,-,TGCGCCAGCAGCTTGTCACGAGGGGGGTTGCGTACTGAAGCTTTCTTT,CASSLSRGGLRTEAFF
TRBJ2-7,TRBD1,TRBV15,-,TGTGCCACCAGCAGACCAGGGGGCGTTAGCTCCTACGAGCAGTACTTC,CATSRPGGVSSYEQYF